This T cell receptor beta chain derives from a study of cytomegalovirus exposure and HLA in healthy donors. General observations from the study: Cytomegalovirus association was assigned to about 150 TCR beta chains.

Remarks on this clone: The antigen remains undetermined.

The primer mix had 60 Vbeta and 13 Jbeta primers. TCRdb's table, derived via immunoSEQ multiplex PCR, lists solely in-frame clones and lacks some. The table includes fewer than 200,000 clones, roughly 80% detected once. V shed 3 bases and J shed 3 bases, with 5 bases lying between them. The CDR3 length is 12 residues. The sequencing input was PBMCs. The receptor was isolated from a middle-aged man in good health and CMV-seronegative. The chain employs TRBV23-1 and TRBJ1-1; D may be TRBD1 (5 bases). TRBV23-1 is an ORF, with its function uncertain. This CDR3 is CASSHRDTEAFF. The CDR3 coding sequence is TGCGCCAGCAGTCACAGGGACACTGAAGCTTTCTTT.